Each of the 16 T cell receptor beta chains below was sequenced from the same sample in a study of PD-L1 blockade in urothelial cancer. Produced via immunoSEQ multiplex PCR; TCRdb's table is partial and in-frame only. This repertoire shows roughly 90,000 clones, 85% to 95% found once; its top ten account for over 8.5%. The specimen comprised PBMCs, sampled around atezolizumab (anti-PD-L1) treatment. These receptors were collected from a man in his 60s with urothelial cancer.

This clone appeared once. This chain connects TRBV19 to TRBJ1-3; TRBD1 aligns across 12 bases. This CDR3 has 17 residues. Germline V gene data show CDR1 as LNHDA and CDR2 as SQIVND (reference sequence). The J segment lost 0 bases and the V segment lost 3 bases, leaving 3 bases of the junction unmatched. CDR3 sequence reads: CASSMRDRGLSGNTIYF. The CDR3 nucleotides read TGTGCCAGTAGTATGCGGGACAGGGGGCTCTCTGGAAACACCATATATTTT.

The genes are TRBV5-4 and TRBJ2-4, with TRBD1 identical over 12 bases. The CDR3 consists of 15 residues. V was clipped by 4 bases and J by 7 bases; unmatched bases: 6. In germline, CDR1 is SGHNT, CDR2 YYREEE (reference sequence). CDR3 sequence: CASSSRDRGLNIQYF. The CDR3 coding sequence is TGTGCCAGCAGCAGCCGGGACAGGGGGCTGAACATTCAGTACTTC.

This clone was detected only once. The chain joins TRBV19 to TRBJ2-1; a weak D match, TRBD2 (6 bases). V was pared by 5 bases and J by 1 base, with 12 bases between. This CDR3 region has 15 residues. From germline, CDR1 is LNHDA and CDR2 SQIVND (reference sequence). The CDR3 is CASSSRGRSYNEQFF. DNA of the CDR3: TGTGCCAGTAGTTCGCGGGGTCGGTCCTACAATGAGCAGTTCTTC.

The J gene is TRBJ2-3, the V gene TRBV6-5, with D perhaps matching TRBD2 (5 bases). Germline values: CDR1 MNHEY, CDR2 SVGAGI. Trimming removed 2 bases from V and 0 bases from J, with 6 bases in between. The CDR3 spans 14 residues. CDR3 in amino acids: CASSYGLSTDTQYF. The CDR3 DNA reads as TGTGCCAGCAGTTACGGACTGAGCACAGATACGCAGTATTTT.

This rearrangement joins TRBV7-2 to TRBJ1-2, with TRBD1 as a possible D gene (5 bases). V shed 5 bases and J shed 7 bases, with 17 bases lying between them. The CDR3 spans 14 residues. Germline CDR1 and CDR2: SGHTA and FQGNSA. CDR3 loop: CASSAGTGYTGYTF. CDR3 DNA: TGTGCCAGCAGCGCGGGGACCGGTTATACTGGCTACACCTTC.

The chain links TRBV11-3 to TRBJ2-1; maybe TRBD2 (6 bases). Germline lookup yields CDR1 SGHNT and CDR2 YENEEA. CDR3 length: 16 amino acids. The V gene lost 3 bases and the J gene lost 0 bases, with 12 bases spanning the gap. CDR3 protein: CASSFGRESSYNEQFF. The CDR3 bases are TGTGCCAGCAGCTTCGGTCGGGAGAGCTCCTACAATGAGCAGTTCTTC.

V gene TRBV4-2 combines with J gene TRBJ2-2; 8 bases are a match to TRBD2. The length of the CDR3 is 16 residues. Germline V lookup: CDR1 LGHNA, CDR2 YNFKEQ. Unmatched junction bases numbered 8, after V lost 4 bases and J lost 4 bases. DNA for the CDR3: TGTGCCAGCAGCCGGGCCGCGGGAGGCGGCACCGGGGAGCTGTTTTTT. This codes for CASSRAAGGGTGELFF.

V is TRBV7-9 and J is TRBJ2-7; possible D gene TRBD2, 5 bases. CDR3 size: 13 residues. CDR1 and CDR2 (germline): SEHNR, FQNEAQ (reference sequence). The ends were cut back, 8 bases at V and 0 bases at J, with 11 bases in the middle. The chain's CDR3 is CASERRSSYEQYF. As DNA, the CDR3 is TGTGCCAGCGAGCGGAGGAGCTCCTACGAGCAGTACTTC.

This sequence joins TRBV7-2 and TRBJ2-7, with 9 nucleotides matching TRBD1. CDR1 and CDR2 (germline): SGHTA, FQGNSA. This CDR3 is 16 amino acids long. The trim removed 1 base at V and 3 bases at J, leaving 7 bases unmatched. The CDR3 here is CASSLVGTGKLYEQYF. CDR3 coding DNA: TGTGCCAGCAGCTTAGTGGGGACAGGGAAACTCTACGAGCAGTACTTC.

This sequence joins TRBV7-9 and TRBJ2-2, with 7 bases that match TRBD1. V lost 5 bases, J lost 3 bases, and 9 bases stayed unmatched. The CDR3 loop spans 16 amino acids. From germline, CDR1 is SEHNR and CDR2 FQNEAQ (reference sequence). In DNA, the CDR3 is TGTGCCAGCAGCACCCGACAGGGTAGGGACACCGGGGAGCTGTTTTTT. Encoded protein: CASSTRQGRDTGELFF. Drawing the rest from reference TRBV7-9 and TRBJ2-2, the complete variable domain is DTGVSQNPRHKITKRGQNVTFRCDPISEHNRLYWYRQTLGQGPEFLTYFQNEAQLEKSRLLSDRFSAERPKGSFSTLEIQRTEQGDSAMYLCASSTRQGRDTGELFFGEGSRLTVL.

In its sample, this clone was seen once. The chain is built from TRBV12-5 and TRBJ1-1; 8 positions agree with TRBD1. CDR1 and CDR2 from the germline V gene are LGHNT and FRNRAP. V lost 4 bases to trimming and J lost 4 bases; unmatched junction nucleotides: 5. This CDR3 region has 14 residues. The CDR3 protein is CASGSAGGRTEAFF. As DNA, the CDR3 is TGTGCTAGTGGTTCCGCAGGGGGCCGCACTGAAGCTTTCTTT.

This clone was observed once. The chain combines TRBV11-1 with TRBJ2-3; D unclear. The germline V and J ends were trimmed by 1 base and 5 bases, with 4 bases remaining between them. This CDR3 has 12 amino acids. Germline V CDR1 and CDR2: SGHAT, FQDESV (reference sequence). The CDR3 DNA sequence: TGTGCCAGCAGCTTAGTCATAGATACGCAGTATTTT. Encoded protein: CASSLVIDTQYF.

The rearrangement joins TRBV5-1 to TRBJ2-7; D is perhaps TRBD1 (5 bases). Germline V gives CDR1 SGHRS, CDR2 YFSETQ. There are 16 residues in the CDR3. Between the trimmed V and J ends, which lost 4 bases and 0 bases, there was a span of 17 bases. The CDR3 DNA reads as TGCGCCAGCAGCCCAAACGTCGACAGCAGCTCCTACGAGCAGTACTTC. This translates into CASSPNVDSSSYEQYF.

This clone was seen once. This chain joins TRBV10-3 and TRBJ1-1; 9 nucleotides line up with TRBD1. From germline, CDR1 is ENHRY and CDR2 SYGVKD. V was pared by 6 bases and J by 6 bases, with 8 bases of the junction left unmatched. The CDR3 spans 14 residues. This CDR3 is CAISGTGKGPEAFF. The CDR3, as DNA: TGTGCCATCAGCGGGACAGGGAAGGGGCCTGAAGCTTTCTTT.

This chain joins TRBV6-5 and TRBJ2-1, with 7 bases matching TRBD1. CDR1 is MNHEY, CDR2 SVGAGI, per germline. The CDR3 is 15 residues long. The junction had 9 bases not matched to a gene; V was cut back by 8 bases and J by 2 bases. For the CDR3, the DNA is TGTGCCAGCGCTTATGACAGGGAGACCTACAATGAGCAGTTCTTC. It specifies CASAYDRETYNEQFF.

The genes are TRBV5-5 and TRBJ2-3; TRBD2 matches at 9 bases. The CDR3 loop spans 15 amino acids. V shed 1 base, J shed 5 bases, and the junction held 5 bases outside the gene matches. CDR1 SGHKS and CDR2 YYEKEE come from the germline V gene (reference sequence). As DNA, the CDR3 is TGTGCCAGCAGCTTGATAGCGGGAGCGGGAGATACGCAGTATTTT. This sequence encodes CASSLIAGAGDTQYF.